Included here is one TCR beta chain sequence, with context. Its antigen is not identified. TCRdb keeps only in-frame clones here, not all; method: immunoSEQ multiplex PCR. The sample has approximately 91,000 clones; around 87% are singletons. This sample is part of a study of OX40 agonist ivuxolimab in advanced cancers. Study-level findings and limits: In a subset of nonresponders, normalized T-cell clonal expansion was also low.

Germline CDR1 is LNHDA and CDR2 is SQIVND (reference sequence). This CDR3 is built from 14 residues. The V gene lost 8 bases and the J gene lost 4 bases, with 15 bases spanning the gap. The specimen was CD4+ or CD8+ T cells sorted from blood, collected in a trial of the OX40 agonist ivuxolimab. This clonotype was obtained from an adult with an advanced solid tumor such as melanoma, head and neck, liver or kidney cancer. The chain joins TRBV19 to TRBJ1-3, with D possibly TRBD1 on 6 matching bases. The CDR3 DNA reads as TGTGCCAGTTTGAGGGGGAGTGGAGGAAACACCATATATTTT. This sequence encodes CASLRGSGGNTIYF.